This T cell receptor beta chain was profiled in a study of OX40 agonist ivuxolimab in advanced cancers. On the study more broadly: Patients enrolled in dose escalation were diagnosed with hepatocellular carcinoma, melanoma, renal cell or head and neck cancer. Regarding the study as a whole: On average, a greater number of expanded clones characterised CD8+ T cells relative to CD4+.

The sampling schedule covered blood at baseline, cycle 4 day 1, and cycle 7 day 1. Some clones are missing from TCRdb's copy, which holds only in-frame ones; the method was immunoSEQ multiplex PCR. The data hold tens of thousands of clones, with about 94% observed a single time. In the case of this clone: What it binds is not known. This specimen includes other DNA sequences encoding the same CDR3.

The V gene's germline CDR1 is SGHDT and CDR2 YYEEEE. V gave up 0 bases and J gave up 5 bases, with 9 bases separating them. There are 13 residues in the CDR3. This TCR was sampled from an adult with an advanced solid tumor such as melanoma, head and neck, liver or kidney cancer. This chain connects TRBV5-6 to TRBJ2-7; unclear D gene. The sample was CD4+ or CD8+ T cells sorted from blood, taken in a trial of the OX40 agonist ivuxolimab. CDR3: CASSLGGSDEQYF. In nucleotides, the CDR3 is TGTGCCAGCAGCTTGGGAGGATCCGACGAGCAGTACTTC.